This record covers a single T cell receptor (beta chain). The target antigen is unknown. Cultured CD4+ T cell DNA underwent sequencing with the Oncomine TCR Beta short-read assay. Cultured CD4+ T cells were the source of extracted genomic DNA. MiXCR, applied by TCRdb to the PCR reads, yields one record per CDR3 protein. The sample lists around 10,000 distinct CDR3 sequences; over 55% were seen once. The data originate from a study of vaccination and CD4 T cells after COVID-19. On the study more broadly: Each of the control cultures got a CEFX pool, an HIV-1 Nef pool, or no peptide. Whole-study results and caveats: Within convalescent individuals, 304 out of 307 vaccine-specific clones proved to be spike mono-reactive.

V lost 0 bases and J lost 2, with 16 bases in between. Germline V gene lookup returns CDR1 KGHSH and CDR2 LQKENI. The CDR3 is made up of 18 amino acids. The treatment was: roughly ten-day PBMC culture with coronavirus spike peptide pools or control peptides (ViraFEST assay). ViraFEST sequenced TCRs after peptide-pool expansion of antigen-specific T cells. This rearrangement joins TRBV18 to TRBJ2-2; weak D call: TRBD2 (5 bases). The clonotype comes from a human donor who had recovered from COVID-19. Sequences were obtained from CD4+ T cells from blood, cultured in vitro. CDR3 sequence reads: CASSPPNLPGFNTGELFF. For the CDR3, the DNA is TGTGCCAGCTCACCACCGAACCTCCCGGGGTTTAACACCGGGGAGCTGTTTTTT.